The source of this TCR beta chain is a study of vaccination effects on CD4 cells after COVID-19. Trimming cost V 2 bases and J 0 bases, with 5 bases left between them. The CDR3 runs to 14 residues. Germline V gene lookup returns CDR1 SGHRS and CDR2 YFSETQ. This clone has only a few counts. Its antigen is not identified. TCRdb's copy holds only in-frame clones and misses some; the assay was immunoSEQ multiplex PCR. The data show about 81,000 clones, around 74% seen once. Within the ViraFEST assay, antigen-specific CD4+ T cells underwent expansion with viral peptide pools prior to sequencing. The culture ran for 10 to 11 days, and then CD4+ T cells were isolated. Two-dose vaccination with either BNT162b2 or mRNA-1273 was given to the participants. Findings and caveats of the study: Clonal contraction was marked in infection- and vaccine-induced clones late after vaccination.

The receptor comes from a human donor who received a COVID-19 vaccine. The chain combines TRBV5-1 with TRBJ2-2; D ambiguous. The starting material was CD4+ T cells from PBMCs cultured with HCoV-OC43 spike peptides, obtained after COVID-19 vaccination. Sample subset: HCoV-OC43 spike overlapping peptide pool stimulation. The CDR3 bases are TGCGCCAGCAGCTTACAGCCGAACACCGGGGAGCTGTTTTTT. This sequence encodes CASSLQPNTGELFF. The full variable domain, its missing parts supplied by reference TRBV5-1 and TRBJ2-2, is KAGVTQTPRYLIKTRGQQVTLSCSPISGHRSVSWYQQTPGQGLQFLFEYFSETQRNKGNFPGRFSGRQFSNSRSEMNVSTLELGDSALYLCASSLQPNTGELFFGEGSRLTVL.